The 24 T cell receptor beta chains presented below share a single source sample, sequenced in a study of T-cell memory formation after mild COVID-19. TCRdb re-derived calls from the 5' RACE reads in MiXCR, one entry per CDR3 protein. The sample contains approximately 580,000 distinct CDR3 sequences, roughly 20% of which appear only once. The sequencing sample was made of PBMCs or a T cell subset sorted from them (not recorded which). The receptors shown here come from an adult woman who had mild COVID-19 (a few samples of this study predate the infection). Cell type and time point are not known.

This clonotype turned up a few times. The DNA for the CDR3 is TGTGCCAGCTCCGGGACTAGCGGGGCCCCTAGCACAGATACGCAGTATTTT. Protein product: CASSGTSGAPSTDTQYF. The J gene is TRBJ2-3, the V gene TRBV19, with TRBD2 matching over 13 bases. After removal of 9 bases from V and 0 bases from J, the junction contained 9 bases not matched to a gene. Germline loops: CDR1 LNHDA, CDR2 SQIVND (reference sequence). There are 17 residues in the CDR3. The full variable domain, rest sourced from reference TRBV19 and TRBJ2-3, is DGGITQSPKYLFRKEGQNVTLSCEQNLNHDAMYWYRQDPGQGLRLIYYSQIVNDFQKGDIAEGYSVSREKKESFPLTVTSAQKNPTAFYLCASSGTSGAPSTDTQYFGPGTRLTVL.

V gene TRBV20-1 combines with J gene TRBJ1-6; D is uncertain. CDR3 length: 16 residues. V was cut by 4 bases and J by 4 bases, with 17 bases left in between. Looked up from germline, CDR1 is DFQATT and CDR2 is SNEGSKA (reference sequence). The CDR3 DNA follows: TGCAGTGCTACCTTCGGGTCCATAACTTATAATTCACCCCTCCACTTT. Translating it yields CSATFGSITYNSPLHF.

A few counts support this clonotype. The V call is TRBV7-9, the J call TRBJ2-5; 8 bases line up with TRBD2. The V and J ends lost 5 bases and 0 bases, in that order; junction bases with no gene match: 11. The CDR3 is 17 residues long. Germline V gene sequence: CDR1 SEHNR, CDR2 FQNEAQ (reference sequence). CDR3 residues: CASSPVAGSGDQETQYF. For the CDR3, the DNA is TGTGCCAGCAGCCCGGTCGCAGGTAGCGGGGACCAAGAGACCCAGTACTTC.

This clonotype was seen more than once but under ten times. The chain is built from TRBV5-1 and TRBJ2-3; tentative D call: TRBD2 (6 bases). The germline V gene has CDR1 SGHRS and CDR2 YFSETQ. The CDR3 is 16 residues long. Trimming cost V 4 bases and J 0 bases, with 15 bases left between them. CDR3 in DNA: TGCGCCAGCAGCGCCCTGGGGAGGCCAAGCACAGATACGCAGTATTTT. Its protein is CASSALGRPSTDTQYF.

This clonotype was picked up a small number of times. This sequence joins TRBV5-1 and TRBJ1-4; maybe TRBD1 (6 bases). In germline, CDR1 is SGHRS, CDR2 YFSETQ. V was trimmed by 2 bases and J by 4 bases, leaving 9 bases between them. The CDR3 totals 14 residues. This CDR3 reads CASSFTGFNEKLFF. CDR3 coding DNA: TGCGCCAGCAGCTTTACAGGGTTTAATGAAAAACTGTTTTTT.

This clonotype was found a few times. The CDR3 coding sequence is TGTGCCAGCAGTGAAGGGGTGAATAATGAAAAACTGTTTTTT. It translates to CASSEGVNNEKLFF. The chain combines TRBV2 with TRBJ1-4; D is ambiguous. Per germline, CDR1 SNHLY and CDR2 FYNNEI. Trimming took off 1 base at V and 4 bases at J, with 7 bases between the two ends. The CDR3 covers 14 residues.

The sample holds a few counts of this clonotype. V and J are TRBV2 and TRBJ1-1; D unclear. This CDR3 contains 14 residues. V gave up 6 bases and J gave up 0 bases, with 11 bases separating them. The germline V gene has CDR1 SNHLY and CDR2 FYNNEI. CDR3 nucleotide sequence: TGTGCCAGCAGGCAAGACCGGATGAACACTGAAGCTTTCTTT. The encoded protein is CASRQDRMNTEAFF. Filled out from reference TRBV2 and TRBJ1-1, the complete variable domain reads EPEVTQTPSHQVTQMGQEVILRCVPISNHLYFYWYRQILGQKVEFLVSFYNNEISEKSEIFDDQFSVERPDGSNFTLKIRSTKLEDSAMYFCASRQDRMNTEAFFGQGTRLTVV.

This clonotype has just a few counts. The gene calls are TRBV6-2 or TRBV6-3 and TRBJ2-7, with 13 bases matching TRBD2. CDR1 is MNHEY and CDR2 is SVGEGT in the germline V gene. J was trimmed by 4 bases and V by 7 bases; bases with no gene match: 4. CDR3 length: 14 residues. CDR3 sequence (DNA): TGTGCCAGCACCCGGACTAGCGGGAGTTACGAGCAGTACTTC. Translated, it gives CASTRTSGSYEQYF.

The V gene is TRBV14, the J gene TRBJ2-1, with TRBD2 matching 8 bases. CDR3 length: 13 amino acids. CDR1 SGHDN and CDR2 FVKESK come from the germline V gene. J gave up 8 bases and V 0 bases, and 0 bases lay outside the gene matches. The CDR3 is CASSQETSDEQFF. The CDR3 bases are TGTGCCAGCAGCCAAGAGACTAGCGATGAGCAGTTCTTC.

CDR3 in amino acids: CASSETSGSLHTQYF. The CDR3 DNA reads TGTGCCAGCAGTGAGACTAGCGGGAGCCTCCATACGCAGTATTTT. This rearrangement joins TRBV6-1 to TRBJ2-3; 12 bases are shared with TRBD2. The J segment lost 7 bases and the V segment lost 3 bases, leaving 5 bases of the junction unmatched. This CDR3 comprises 15 residues. Germline lookup yields CDR1 MNHNS and CDR2 SASEGT.

This clonotype has more than one count but fewer than ten. This chain links TRBV25-1 with TRBJ2-7; D call uncertain. V was pared by 3 bases and J by 2 bases, with 8 bases between. Per the germline V gene, CDR1 is MGHDK and CDR2 is SYGVNS. This CDR3 region has 13 residues. The CDR3 DNA follows: TGTGCCAGCAGTGACATCGCGACCTACGAGCAGTACTTC. It translates to CASSDIATYEQYF.

This clonotype was seen only a few times. J is TRBJ2-1 and V is TRBV30; perhaps TRBD2 as D (5 bases). V was shortened by 4 bases and J by 3 bases, with 16 bases between the two germline ends. This CDR3 is 15 amino acids long. CDR1 is GTSNPN, CDR2 SVGIG, per germline (reference sequence). The DNA for the CDR3 is TGTGCCTGGATCCAACTAGGCCACCTCTACAATGAGCAGTTCTTC. This translates into CAWIQLGHLYNEQFF.

This clonotype has at least ten counts. This chain uses TRBV6-2 or TRBV6-3 with TRBJ1-1; no reliable D call. Germline CDR1 is MNHEY and CDR2 is SVGEGT. V gave up 3 bases and J gave up 7 bases, with 12 bases separating them. The CDR3 length is 13 residues. CDR3 DNA sequence: TGTGCCAGCAGTTATGCCCCCACGAATGAAGCTTTCTTT. Protein product: CASSYAPTNEAFF.

The chain has TRBV6-2 or TRBV6-3 and TRBJ1-6; D unresolved. Germline CDR1 MNHEY, CDR2 SVGEGT. The CDR3 runs to 15 residues. Trimming pared 6 bases from V and 9 bases from J, leaving 18 bases between. The CDR3, as DNA: TGTGCCAGCAGACTACATGGCGGAGCAACTTCACCCCTCCACTTT. As protein: CASRLHGGATSPLHF.

The genes are TRBV20-1 and TRBJ1-2; 10 bases line up with TRBD1. Germline assignment: CDR1 DFQATT and CDR2 SNEGSKA (reference sequence). Trimming cost V 3 bases and J 10 bases; bases outside gene matches: 8. The CDR3 runs 13 residues. This chain's CDR3 is CSASRGTGAVYTF. CDR3 in DNA: TGCAGTGCTAGCCGCGGGACAGGGGCCGTCTACACCTTC.

The table lists this clonotype with many counts. This chain links TRBV15 with TRBJ2-7; weak D call: TRBD2 (6 bases). CDR1 is LNHNV, CDR2 YYDKDF, per germline (reference sequence). This CDR3 is 15 amino acids long. V was cut by 0 bases and J by 5 bases, with 14 bases left in between. CDR3 protein: CATSRDRGDSHEQYF. The CDR3 nucleotides are TGTGCCACCAGCAGAGATCGCGGGGATTCCCACGAGCAGTACTTC.

The chain couples TRBV6-4 to TRBJ2-2; D is unresolved. CDR3 size: 15 residues. The germline V and J ends were trimmed by 4 bases and 3 bases, with 12 bases remaining between them. Germline CDR1 MRHNA, CDR2 SNTAGT. The CDR3 here is CASSVVGSDTGELFF. The CDR3 nucleotides read TGTGCCAGCAGTGTGGTGGGTTCGGACACCGGGGAGCTGTTTTTT.

This clonotype was counted many times. A read error may produce the germline difference seen at one junction end. The chain recombines TRBV12-3 or TRBV12-4 with TRBJ1-1; possible D gene TRBD1, 5 bases. The CDR3 is 13 amino acids. CDR3 sequence (DNA): TGTGCCAGCAGCTTAGGGGTGAACACTGAAGCTTTCTTT. It yields the protein CASSLGVNTEAFF.

The sample holds a few counts of this clonotype. The chain employs TRBV20-1 and TRBJ2-7; 10 bases fit TRBD1. CDR1 DFQATT and CDR2 SNEGSKA come from the germline V gene (reference sequence). The trim removed 3 bases at V and 5 bases at J, leaving 19 bases unmatched. The CDR3 spans 18 residues. CDR3 bases: TGCAGTGCTAGTTCCCCAAAGGGACGGACAGGGGGGGCGAACGAGCAGTACTTC. It encodes CSASSPKGRTGGANEQYF.

The chain links TRBV10-3 to TRBJ1-1; 7 nucleotides align to TRBD1. This CDR3 is built from 18 residues. Germline CDR1 ENHRY, CDR2 SYGVKD. V lost 4 bases to trimming and J lost 5 bases; unmatched junction nucleotides: 19. CDR3 protein: CAISVPGQMSLRGTEAFF. In DNA, the CDR3 is TGTGCCATCAGTGTACCGGGACAGATGTCCCTAAGGGGAACTGAAGCTTTCTTT.

The rearrangement joins TRBV12-3 or TRBV12-4 to TRBJ2-3, with D possibly TRBD1 on 6 matching bases. The CDR3 sequence is 16 residues long. Trimming cost V 6 bases and J 0 bases, with 16 bases left between them. The CDR3 spells CASSDPGTTSTDTQYF. Here the CDR3 DNA reads TGTGCCAGCAGCGATCCCGGGACAACTAGCACAGATACGCAGTATTTT.

This clonotype was recorded a few times. The chain links TRBV27 to TRBJ1-5; D perhaps matches TRBD1 (6 bases). Germline V gene lookup returns CDR1 MNHEY and CDR2 SMNVEV (reference sequence). V was cut by 5 bases and J by 6 bases, with 11 bases left in between. This CDR3 is built from 13 residues. CDR3: CASSTGTTQPQHF. In DNA, the CDR3 is TGTGCCAGCAGTACAGGGACCACTCAGCCCCAGCATTTT.

This clonotype was observed a handful of times. This sequence joins TRBV20-1 and TRBJ1-1; no firm D call. Germline V gene data show CDR1 as DFQATT and CDR2 as SNEGSKA (reference sequence). Trimming took 1 base from V and 1 from J, leaving 10 bases between them. The length of the CDR3 is 14 residues. The DNA of the CDR3 is TGCAGTGCTAGAGGGCTCCGGGGGAACACTGAAGCTTTCTTT. It is translated as CSARGLRGNTEAFF.

The chain uses TRBV6-1 and TRBJ2-5; 7 bases are a match to TRBD1. The CDR3 runs to 14 residues. In germline, CDR1 is MNHNS, CDR2 SASEGT. J was trimmed by 4 bases and V by 6 bases; bases with no gene match: 8. The CDR3 sequence: CASSSTGPRETQYF. The CDR3 nucleotides read TGTGCCAGCAGCTCGACAGGGCCAAGAGAGACCCAGTACTTC.